This note documents a single T cell receptor (beta chain) sequence. Its specificity is unknown. This record belongs to a study of cytomegalovirus exposure and HLA in healthy donors. About the study: Some 85 million unique TCRs from HLA-typed donors were held in an early data release. Within the Caucasian-associated ancestry cluster were roughly 81% of the roughly 430 genotyped donors. Broader study findings: Follow-up analysis later connected one missense variant in DCLRE1C with trimming of TCR beta V- and J-genes. Later analysis placed DRB1 highest and HLA-C lowest in TCR association rates, which differed by HLA locus.

PCR employed 60 Vbeta and 13 Jbeta primers. Clones were read by immunoSEQ multiplex PCR, and TCRdb kept only the in-frame ones, dropping some. The table has approximately 100,000 clones, 80% to 85% seen once; the top ten hold 1.4%. V lost 2 bases to trimming and J lost 7 bases; unmatched junction nucleotides: 10. This CDR3 contains 15 residues. The V gene's germline CDR1 is SGHDN and CDR2 FVKESK. The sequence was collected from a man between 40 and 49 years old in good health and CMV-seronegative. Sequenced input: PBMCs. The chain employs TRBV14 and TRBJ1-2; 7 bases are shared with TRBD1. CDR3 coding DNA: TGTGCCAGCAGCCAACGAACGACAGGGATCCCTGGCTACACCTTC. Its protein is CASSQRTTGIPGYTF.